This record concerns one TCR beta chain sequence. This entry is derived from a study of OX40 agonist ivuxolimab in advanced cancers. This CDR3 spans 14 amino acids. Germline V lookup: CDR1 LNHDA, CDR2 SQIVND (reference sequence). Trimming cost V 1 base and J 4 bases, with 8 bases left between them. Only in-frame clones appear in the TCRdb table, and some are missing; sequencing was by immunoSEQ multiplex PCR. The sample has around 68,000 clones, roughly nine tenths seen once. Source: CD4+ or CD8+ T cells sorted from blood, taken in a trial of the OX40 agonist ivuxolimab. This TCR was recovered from an adult with an advanced solid tumor such as melanoma, head and neck, liver or kidney cancer. The chain couples TRBV19 to TRBJ1-5, with D unresolved. Here the CDR3 reads CASSIASGNQPQHF. CDR3 sequence (DNA): TGTGCCAGTAGTATAGCGTCCGGGAATCAGCCCCAGCATTTT.